One and the same sample provided the 26 T cell receptor beta chains below, sequenced in a study of blood T cell repertoires in COVID-19. Clones were sequenced by immunoSEQ multiplex PCR, and TCRdb holds only the in-frame ones, with some missing. The top ten hold 1.5% to 2% of the sample, which has more than 250,000 clones, more than 70% seen once. Source material: peripheral blood. The receptors stem from a woman in her forties or fifties with acute or convalescent COVID-19.

The chain employs TRBV28 and TRBJ1-1, with 10 nucleotides matching TRBD1. This CDR3 has 15 residues. Germline V CDR1 and CDR2: MDHEN, SYDVKM. The junction had 5 bases not matched to a gene; V was cut back by 6 bases and J by 1 base. The CDR3 DNA reads as TGTGCCAGCAGACGGACAGGGGGTGGGAACACTGAAGCTTTCTTT. It codes for CASRRTGGGNTEAFF. Variable domain in full (rest from reference TRBV28 and TRBJ1-1): DVKVTQSSRYLVKRTGEKVFLECVQDMDHENMFWYRQDPGLGLRLIYFSYDVKMKEKGDIPEGYSVSREKKERFSLILESASTNQTSMYLCASRRTGGGNTEAFFGQGTRLTVV.

In the case of this clone: The DNA is omitted, as the CDR3 cannot be located on it reliably, and the CDR3 follows TCRdb's listing. The genes are TRBV19 and TRBJ2-2; TRBD2, as called in the table, went unchecked against the DNA. The CDR3 is 16 residues long, ends included. Germline V gene sequence: CDR1 LNHDA, CDR2 SQIVND (reference sequence). CDR3 region: CASSQKPGLRAGELFF.

V usage is TRBV5-4 and J usage is TRBJ2-7; 10 bases map to TRBD1. V was clipped by 1 base and J by 2 bases; unmatched bases: 3. The CDR3 is 15 residues long. Germline V gives CDR1 SGHNT, CDR2 YYREEE (reference sequence). The CDR3 region is CASSLTGTGAYEQYF. The CDR3 DNA reads TGTGCCAGCAGCTTGACCGGGACAGGGGCCTACGAGCAGTACTTC.

The chain combines TRBV7-2 with TRBJ1-1, with 7 bases identical to TRBD1. The ends lost 5 bases at V and 0 bases at J; junction bases unmatched: 9. There are 16 residues in the CDR3. Germline V gene lookup returns CDR1 SGHTA and CDR2 FQGNSA. The CDR3 loop is CASSQSPGGMNTEAFF. The CDR3 region has the DNA TGTGCCAGCAGCCAAAGCCCAGGGGGAATGAACACTGAAGCTTTCTTT.

This chain joins TRBV4-3 and TRBJ1-1; D ambiguous. Germline V gene lookup returns CDR1 LGHNA and CDR2 YSLEER. The CDR3 is 16 amino acids. With 3 bases removed from V and 2 bases from J, the gap between germline ends came to 16 bases. The chain's CDR3 is CASSHWPSYYNTEAFF. In DNA form, the CDR3 reads TGCGCCAGCAGCCACTGGCCCTCGTATTACAACACTGAAGCTTTCTTT.

The chain carries TRBV6-2 or TRBV6-3 and TRBJ2-7, with 12 bases lining up with TRBD1. The CDR3 spans 18 residues. Germline CDR1 MNHEY, CDR2 SVGEGT. V lost 4 bases to trimming and J lost 3 bases; unmatched junction nucleotides: 13. The CDR3, as DNA: TGTGCCAGCAGTTCTCCGGGACAGGGGGCGAGATTGAACTACGAGCAGTACTTC. This encodes CASSSPGQGARLNYEQYF.

This rearrangement joins TRBV11-2 to TRBJ1-4, with TRBD1 matching 8 bases. Germline V CDR1 and CDR2: SGHAT, FQNNGV. This CDR3 has 15 residues. Trimming cost V 5 bases and J 7 bases; bases outside gene matches: 9. The CDR3 sequence: CASSPRQGQSEKLFF. The CDR3 coding sequence is TGTGCCAGCAGCCCCCGACAGGGGCAAAGTGAAAAACTGTTTTTT.

This clone was counted only a few times. This sequence joins TRBV4-1 and TRBJ1-5; possibly TRBD1 for D (5 bases). Per the germline V gene, CDR1 is MGHRA and CDR2 is YSYEKL. The CDR3 runs 18 residues. With 0 bases removed from V and 2 bases from J, the gap between germline ends came to 17 bases. Written as DNA, the CDR3 is TGCGCCAGCAGCCAAGAAGCACAGGCCCGCCGGGGCAATCAGCCCCAGCATTTT. Translating gives CASSQEAQARRGNQPQHF.

The chain has TRBV27 and TRBJ1-5; 10 positions match TRBD1. The trim removed 2 bases at V and 5 bases at J, leaving 0 bases unmatched. The length of the CDR3 is 14 residues. Germline assignment: CDR1 MNHEY and CDR2 SMNVEV (reference sequence). The CDR3 nucleotides read TGTGCCAGCAGTTTAGGGACAGGGGATCAGCCCCAGCATTTT. It encodes CASSLGTGDQPQHF.

This clone came up once. V is TRBV10-3 and J is TRBJ2-3, with D maybe TRBD2 (7 bases). The germline V gene encodes CDR1 ENHRY and CDR2 SYGVKD. The germline V and J ends were trimmed by 4 bases and 2 bases, with 16 bases remaining between them. The CDR3 is 16 residues long. The CDR3 region is CAISGAGADNTDTQYF. The CDR3 DNA reads TGTGCCATCAGTGGGGCGGGGGCGGACAACACAGATACGCAGTATTTT.

This clone was seen more than once but under ten times. J is TRBJ1-2 and V is TRBV18; 9 bases are shared with TRBD1. This CDR3 comprises 15 residues. Losses at the gene ends were 2 bases for V and 2 bases for J; bases not matched to a gene: 3. CDR1 and CDR2 (germline): KGHSH, LQKENI. DNA for the CDR3: TGTGCCAGCTCACCAGGGACAGGGAGGAACTATGGCTACACCTTC. Its translation: CASSPGTGRNYGYTF. The whole variable domain, filled in from reference TRBV18 and TRBJ1-2, reads NAGVMQNPRHLVRRRGQEARLRCSPMKGHSHVYWYRQLPEEGLKFMVYLQKENIIDESGMPKERFSAEFPKEGPSILRIQQVVRGDSAAYFCASSPGTGRNYGYTFGSGTRLTVV.

CDR3 DNA: TGCAGCGTTGGACAGACCCGCAATTCACCCCTCCACTTT. Its protein product is CSVGQTRNSPLHF. The V call is TRBV29-1, the J call TRBJ1-6, with D perhaps TRBD1 (5 bases). V dropped 4 bases and J dropped 7 bases, with 11 bases sitting between them. The length of the CDR3 is 13 residues. The germline V gene encodes CDR1 SQVTM and CDR2 ANQGSEA.

The CDR3 bases are TGTGCCAGCCTCTTACGGGGACAGGGTTACGAGCAGTACTTC. Translated, it gives CASLLRGQGYEQYF. The chain uses TRBV5-5 and TRBJ2-7; 9 bases line up with TRBD1. This CDR3 region has 14 residues. Trimming took 7 bases from V and 4 from J; bases not matched to a gene: 9. Germline CDR1 and CDR2: SGHKS and YYEKEE (reference sequence).

The gene calls are TRBV19 and TRBJ2-7; the D is unclear. Trimming stripped 5 bases from V and 3 bases from J, with 14 bases between. Germline V gene data show CDR1 as LNHDA and CDR2 as SQIVND (reference sequence). The CDR3 has 14 residues. The CDR3 coding sequence is TGTGCCAGTAGTCTACGACTCGTCGGCTACGAGCAGTACTTC. It specifies CASSLRLVGYEQYF.

This clone came up once. The rearrangement links TRBV7-9 to TRBJ1-1, with 7 positions matching TRBD1. Germline V CDR1 and CDR2: SEHNR, FQNEAQ (reference sequence). The ends lost 6 bases at V and 0 bases at J; junction bases unmatched: 16. This CDR3 is built from 18 residues. CDR3 DNA: TGTGCCAGCAGGCCAACAGGGGTTAGAATTAGTATGAACACTGAAGCTTTCTTT. Residues: CASRPTGVRISMNTEAFF.

The chain couples TRBV27 to TRBJ2-2; D gene ambiguous. Germline V gene sequence: CDR1 MNHEY, CDR2 SMNVEV (reference sequence). This CDR3 spans 14 amino acids. Trimming took 6 bases from V and 0 from J, leaving 8 bases between them. CDR3 DNA: TGTGCCAGCAGGGTACTGGCGAACACCGGGGAGCTGTTTTTT. Its translation is CASRVLANTGELFF.

This clone occurred once. The rearrangement uses TRBV6-2 or TRBV6-3 and TRBJ1-2; the D is unclear. This CDR3 contains 14 residues. Deletions cut 0 bases from V and 4 bases from J, with 9 bases between. CDR1 and CDR2 (germline): MNHEY, SVGEGT. CDR3 in amino acids: CASSYSLAAYGYTF. CDR3 bases: TGTGCCAGCAGTTACTCTTTAGCAGCCTATGGCTACACCTTC.

This clone occurred a few times. The rearrangement uses TRBV27 and TRBJ1-1, with D unclear. V was pared by 6 bases and J by 3 bases, with 5 bases between. In germline, CDR1 is MNHEY, CDR2 SMNVEV (reference sequence). The CDR3 covers 11 residues. CDR3 region: CASRRDTEAFF. In DNA, the CDR3 is TGTGCCAGCAGAAGAGACACTGAAGCTTTCTTT.

This chain uses TRBV11-2 with TRBJ2-1; 14 positions match TRBD2. Trimming cost V 8 bases and J 7 bases; bases outside gene matches: 7. From germline, CDR1 is SGHAT and CDR2 FQNNGV. The CDR3 totals 15 residues. As DNA, the CDR3 is TGTGCCAGCGGCCAGACTAGCGGGAGGGTTAATGAGCAGTTCTTC. Amino acids: CASGQTSGRVNEQFF.

The chain employs TRBV18 and TRBJ1-5; D is unresolved. The V gene lost 3 bases and the J gene lost 3 bases, with 9 bases spanning the gap. The CDR3 is 14 residues long. Germline V gene data show CDR1 as KGHSH and CDR2 as LQKENI. CDR3 residues: CASSPPQVNQPQHF. CDR3 nucleotides: TGTGCCAGCTCACCGCCTCAGGTCAATCAGCCCCAGCATTTT.

The genes are TRBV28 and TRBJ2-7, with a weak D call TRBD1 (7 bases). The CDR3 runs 20 residues. V was shortened by 6 bases and J by 2 bases, with 32 bases between the two germline ends. CDR1 MDHEN and CDR2 SYDVKM come from the germline V gene. CDR3 sequence: CASSADRSKSWREQTYEQYF. Written as DNA, the CDR3 is TGTGCCAGCAGCGCGGACAGGTCCAAATCGTGGAGGGAGCAGACCTACGAGCAGTACTTC.

About this clone itself: One junction end disagrees with the germline gene, perhaps due to a read error. The chain recombines TRBV7-6 with TRBJ2-1; TRBD2 agrees at 9 bases. CDR1 SGHVS and CDR2 FNYEAQ come from the germline V gene. The CDR3 runs to 14 residues. The CDR3 sequence is CASSLTDLAGEGIF. The CDR3 DNA reads TGTGCCAGCAGCTTAACCGACTTAGCGGGGGAGGGGATCTTC.

This chain links TRBV7-2 with TRBJ2-7, with 10 nucleotides matching TRBD2. This CDR3 has 16 residues. The V and J ends lost 5 bases and 4 bases, in that order; junction bases with no gene match: 11. Germline V CDR1 and CDR2: SGHTA, FQGNSA. CDR3 amino acids: CASSMSSGSLLYEQYF. The CDR3 DNA is TGTGCCAGCAGCATGTCTAGCGGGAGCCTACTTTACGAGCAGTACTTC. The whole variable domain, filled in from reference TRBV7-2 and TRBJ2-7, reads GAGVSQSPSNKVTEKGKDVELRCDPISGHTALYWYRQSLGQGLEFLIYFQGNSAPDKSGLPSDRFSAERTGGSVSTLTIQRTQQEDSAVYLCASSMSSGSLLYEQYFGPGTRLTVT.

This clone showed up just once. The rearrangement joins TRBV11-1 to TRBJ2-1, with 8 bases fitting TRBD1. In germline, CDR1 is SGHAT, CDR2 FQDESV (reference sequence). J was trimmed by 5 bases and V by 5 bases; bases with no gene match: 8. The CDR3 is 15 amino acids. The CDR3, as DNA: TGTGCCAGCAGCATACGGGACAGGCGACACAATGAGCAGTTCTTC. Its protein is CASSIRDRRHNEQFF. Combining the CDR3 with reference TRBV11-1 and TRBJ2-1 gives the whole variable domain EAEVAQSPRYKITEKSQAVAFWCDPISGHATLYWYRQILGQGPELLVQFQDESVVDDSQLPKDRFSAERLKGVDSTLKIQPAELGDSAMYLCASSIRDRRHNEQFFGPGTRLTVL.

CDR3 amino acids: CASSPQDSYSPLHF. The CDR3 DNA follows: TGTGCCAGCAGCCCACAGGACAGTTATTCACCCCTCCACTTT. The V gene is TRBV9, the J gene TRBJ1-6; a weak D match, TRBD1 (6 bases). With 4 bases removed from V and 8 bases from J, the gap between germline ends came to 13 bases. Germline-derived CDR1 and CDR2 are SGDLS and YYNGEE. The CDR3 consists of 14 residues.

This chain links TRBV30 with TRBJ2-7, with D maybe TRBD1 (6 bases). Between the trimmed V and J ends, which lost 3 bases and 2 bases, there was a span of 14 bases. This CDR3 is 14 amino acids long. Germline-derived CDR1 and CDR2 are GTSNPN and SVGIG (reference sequence). DNA of the CDR3: TGTGCCTGGAGGGGCAGGGGACCCACCTACGAGCAGTACTTC. Its protein product is CAWRGRGPTYEQYF.